The 3 T cell receptor beta chains below all came from one sample that was sequenced in a study of control samples from healthy donors and cancer patients. The table came from immunoSEQ multiplex PCR; TCRdb's copy has only in-frame clones and leaves some out. The top ten clones hold 5.5% to 7% of a sample with 55,000 to 70,000 clones, roughly 90% of them seen once. The sequencing sample was made of PBMCs. The receptors here all came from a man between 60 and 75 years old with colorectal cancer.

The chain carries TRBV19 and TRBJ1-5, with 12 bases fitting TRBD1. J was trimmed by 3 bases and V by 5 bases; bases with no gene match: 5. CDR3 length: 16 amino acids. CDR1 is LNHDA, CDR2 SQIVND, per germline (reference sequence). This chain's CDR3 is CASSGTGGRNNQPQHF. CDR3 coding DNA: TGTGCCAGTAGTGGGACAGGGGGCAGGAACAATCAGCCCCAGCATTTT.

The chain combines TRBV9 with TRBJ1-2; D remains ambiguous. The CDR3 has 15 amino acids. Germline CDR1 and CDR2: SGDLS and YYNGEE. Trimming pared 0 bases from V and 3 bases from J, leaving 12 bases between. The DNA of the CDR3 is TGTGCCAGCAGCGTAGGGCTGGGTCGGGACTATGGCTACACCTTC. This translates into CASSVGLGRDYGYTF.

The gene calls are TRBV18 and TRBJ2-7; perhaps TRBD1 as D (6 bases). With 1 base removed from V and 4 bases from J, the gap between germline ends came to 11 bases. The CDR3 consists of 14 residues. Per germline, CDR1 KGHSH and CDR2 LQKENI. CDR3 nucleotide sequence: TGTGCCAGCTCACCACGGGGGCGGCTTTACGAGCAGTACTTC. Translated, it gives CASSPRGRLYEQYF.